This entry concerns a single T cell receptor (beta chain). Its target is not known. Selection for sequencing was limited to patients who had shown CD8+CD57+ cell expansion by flow cytometry. V was clipped by 2 bases and J by 5 bases, with 9 bases between them. Germline-derived CDR1 and CDR2 are SGHTA and FQGNSA. The length of the CDR3 is 13 residues. The data originate from a study of CD8+CD57+ T cells in acquired aplastic anemia. According to the study, genomic DNA was the template for TCR beta VDJ and CDR3 profiling. TCRdb fed the reads into MiXCR, producing one record per CDR3 protein. The data show about 40,000 distinct CDR3 sequences, roughly two thirds seen once. Study-wide points: The study found no significant CD8+ Simpson's diversity difference between patients and controls.

The receptor was derived from a human donor with aplastic anemia. The V gene is TRBV7-2, the J gene TRBJ1-1, with D uncertain. The sequenced sample was sorted CD4+, CD8+, or CD8+CD57+ T cells (not recorded which) from PBMCs. The CDR3 here is CASSLLMETEAFF. CDR3 sequence (DNA): TGTGCCAGCAGCTTATTGATGGAAACTGAAGCTTTCTTT.